There are many counts of the clone carrying this TCR beta chain. The authors isolated at least 7 million PBMCs per sample. This sample is part of a study of blood T cells in healthy people across ages. The use of a sample-barcoded 5' primer and a J-beta primer mix characterized a second PCR of roughly 7 to 12 cycles. TCRdb recomputed calls from the 5' RACE reads with MiXCR, one row per CDR3 protein. The repertoire includes hundreds of thousands of distinct CDR3 sequences, about 50% of them detected once, and about 14% sits in the top ten. Trimming left V 1 base short and J 7 bases short, with 17 bases between. CDR1 and CDR2 from the germline V gene are SGHTA and FQGNSA. The CDR3 covers 16 residues.

The chain combines TRBV7-2 with TRBJ2-1, with D perhaps being TRBD1 or TRBD2 (6 bases each). Sequenced: blood. The clonotype originates from a woman of 80 years or more in good health. The CDR3 loop is CASSLDGSGARNEQFF. As DNA, the CDR3 is TGTGCCAGCAGCTTAGACGGATCGGGGGCCAGGAATGAGCAGTTCTTC.